This T cell receptor (beta chain) was captured by sequencing in a study of neurological immune-mediated disorders. This clonotype was seen ten or more times. Its antigen is still unknown. TCRdb redid the calling of the 5' RACE reads with MiXCR, one entry per CDR3 protein. The profile shows about 74,000 distinct CDR3 sequences, 4% to 6% of them singletons. CDR1 is DFQATT, CDR2 SNEGSKA, per germline (reference sequence). The CDR3 spans 14 residues. V dropped 1 base and J dropped 6 bases, with 15 bases sitting between them. Broader study findings: HTLV-1-associated myelopathy had the most TCR clonal expansion, and multiple sclerosis had the least, less than healthy controls. In multiple sclerosis patients, the repertoire cluster was unrelated to clinical or MRI findings.

The origin of this receptor is a man aged 18-30 years with multiple sclerosis. Material for sequencing was PBMCs. The V call is TRBV20-1, the J call TRBJ1-1; the D gene is possibly TRBD1 (6 bases). CDR3 sequence reads: CSARGWSGASEAFF. The CDR3 bases are TGCAGTGCTAGAGGGTGGTCGGGGGCGTCTGAAGCTTTCTTT.